The 27 T cell receptor beta chains presented below share a single source sample, sequenced in a study of T-cell reconstitution after alpha-beta-depleted transplantation in children. Unique molecular identifiers were incorporated when the TCRbeta library was constructed. MiXCR was run by TCRdb on the PCR reads, yielding one entry per CDR3 protein. The sample consists of about 610,000 distinct CDR3 sequences, roughly a tenth of them appearing once. Sequencing used PBMCs from the stem cell graft donor, obtained from the stem cell graft. The receptors derive from a human donor who donated a stem cell graft to a child with acute myeloid leukemia.

This clonotype was recorded many times. The J gene is TRBJ1-6, the V gene TRBV6-2 or TRBV6-3; TRBD1 matches 7 bases. V shed 5 bases and J 8 bases; nucleotides not matched to a gene: 3. The CDR3 sequence is 13 residues long. The germline gives CDR1 MNHEY, CDR2 SVGEGT. The CDR3 nucleotides read TGTGCCAGCAGTCGTGACAGGGATTCACCCCTCCACTTT. Its protein product is CASSRDRDSPLHF.

This clonotype was seen only a few times. The rearrangement links TRBV9 to TRBJ2-1; TRBD1 aligns across 12 bases. Germline-derived CDR1 and CDR2 are SGDLS and YYNGEE. The CDR3 extends over 19 amino acids. Unmatched junction bases numbered 20, after V lost 4 bases and J lost 9 bases. The CDR3 region is CASSPYGDRGRVDTGEQFF. CDR3 nucleotides: TGTGCCAGCAGCCCCTACGGGGACAGGGGGCGGGTAGATACAGGTGAGCAGTTCTTC.

V is TRBV6-1 and J is TRBJ2-3; D gene unclear. The CDR3 has 15 residues. The V gene's germline CDR1 is MNHNS and CDR2 SASEGT. Trimming stripped 8 bases from V and 0 bases from J, with 15 bases between. CDR3 in amino acids: CASLGFGQSTDTQYF. In DNA form, the CDR3 reads TGTGCCAGCTTGGGTTTTGGGCAGAGCACAGATACGCAGTATTTT.

The genes are TRBV12-3 or TRBV12-4 and TRBJ2-3, with D unresolved. This CDR3 region has 17 residues. Between the trimmed V and J ends, which lost 1 base and 0 bases, there was a span of 14 bases. The CDR3 nucleotides are TGTGCCAGCAGTTTAGTACTGGGCGGTGGTAGCACAGATACGCAGTATTTT. This codes for CASSLVLGGGSTDTQYF.

This clonotype appeared many times. V usage is TRBV29-1 and J usage is TRBJ2-1; TRBD2 agrees at 8 bases. This CDR3 has 14 amino acids. Germline V lookup: CDR1 SQVTM, CDR2 ANQGSEA. V shed 4 bases and J 0 bases; nucleotides not matched to a gene: 2. CDR3: CSVVSGTSYNEQFF. The CDR3 DNA sequence: TGCAGCGTTGTTAGCGGGACCTCCTACAATGAGCAGTTCTTC.

This clonotype was recorded a few times. The rearrangement joins TRBV7-9 to TRBJ1-2; weak D call: TRBD1 (5 bases). The V gene lost 5 bases and the J gene lost 3 bases, with 10 bases spanning the gap. The CDR3 extends over 13 amino acids. Per germline, CDR1 SEHNR and CDR2 FQNEAQ (reference sequence). CDR3 sequence: CASSPTVDYGYTF. The CDR3 DNA reads as TGTGCCAGCAGCCCGACAGTTGACTATGGCTACACCTTC. Looking up the rest from reference TRBV7-9 and TRBJ1-2 gives the full variable domain: DTGVSQNPRHKITKRGQNVTFRCDPISEHNRLYWYRQTLGQGPEFLTYFQNEAQLEKSRLLSDRFSAERPKGSFSTLEIQRTEQGDSAMYLCASSPTVDYGYTFGSGTRLTVV.

This clonotype was detected only a few times. The chain recombines TRBV28 with TRBJ2-4, with 14 bases fitting TRBD2. Germline CDR1 MDHEN, CDR2 SYDVKM. The junction had 10 bases not matched to a gene; V was cut back by 3 bases and J by 0 bases. The CDR3 totals 20 residues. CDR3 bases: TGTGCCAGCAGTTTCACCTACGGGGGACTAGCGGGGGAAGCCAAAAACATTCAGTACTTC. Translating it yields CASSFTYGGLAGEAKNIQYF.

Ten or more counts support this clonotype. The chain links TRBV29-1 to TRBJ2-3, with 11 nucleotides matching TRBD2. Germline loops: CDR1 SQVTM, CDR2 ANQGSEA. This CDR3 spans 13 amino acids. Losses at the gene ends were 6 bases for V and 7 bases for J; bases not matched to a gene: 6. The CDR3 is CSVMGLAENTQYF. DNA of the CDR3: TGCAGCGTGATGGGACTAGCGGAGAATACGCAGTATTTT.

This clonotype was observed a handful of times. The chain links TRBV20-1 to TRBJ2-3; D is possibly TRBD1 or TRBD2 (6 bases each). Germline V CDR1 and CDR2: DFQATT, SNEGSKA (reference sequence). CDR3 length: 18 residues. Trimming pared 2 bases from V and 4 bases from J, leaving 25 bases between. The CDR3 sequence is CSARPGGRAGSLPDTQYF. DNA for the CDR3: TGCAGTGCTAGACCTGGGGGGCGGGCGGGATCCCTCCCAGATACGCAGTATTTT.

This clonotype appeared a few times. J is TRBJ2-3 and V is TRBV29-1; TRBD2 agrees at 10 bases. V gave up 4 bases and J gave up 2 bases; unmatched junction bases: 6. The CDR3 consists of 15 residues. Germline V CDR1 and CDR2: SQVTM, ANQGSEA. CDR3 in amino acids: CSVGGGLASTDTQYF. CDR3 sequence (DNA): TGCAGCGTTGGGGGGGGACTAGCGTCCACAGATACGCAGTATTTT.

This clonotype was observed at least ten times. This chain links TRBV20-1 with TRBJ2-7; 10 positions match TRBD2. Germline-derived CDR1 and CDR2 are DFQATT and SNEGSKA (reference sequence). The CDR3 loop spans 13 amino acids. Unmatched junction bases numbered 4, after V lost 5 bases and J lost 3 bases. CDR3 amino acids: CSAEGLADYEQYF. CDR3 sequence (DNA): TGCAGTGCTGAAGGACTAGCGGACTACGAGCAGTACTTC.

This clonotype was recorded a few times. CDR3 sequence (DNA): TGTGCCAGCAGCTCCAGACTAGCATCGTTCACCGGGGAGCTGTTTTTT. Translating gives CASSSRLASFTGELFF. The rearrangement links TRBV3-1 to TRBJ2-2; TRBD2 agrees at 7 bases. Germline CDR1 LGHDT, CDR2 YNNKEL (reference sequence). CDR3 length: 16 residues. V was pared by 5 bases and J by 4 bases, with 10 bases of the junction left unmatched.

This clonotype has ten or more counts. The chain couples TRBV7-3 to TRBJ2-1; 7 nucleotides match TRBD2. The length of the CDR3 is 13 residues. From germline, CDR1 is SGHTA and CDR2 FQGTGA. V was pared by 4 bases and J by 6 bases, with 3 bases of the junction left unmatched. The CDR3 sequence is CASSSTSVNEQFF. The CDR3 DNA sequence: TGTGCCAGCAGCTCTACTAGCGTCAATGAGCAGTTCTTC.

The rearrangement joins TRBV20-1 to TRBJ1-1; D gene uncertain. CDR1 and CDR2 (germline): DFQATT, SNEGSKA (reference sequence). The CDR3 contains 12 residues. V gave up 6 bases and J gave up 1 base, with 9 bases separating them. The CDR3 region has the DNA TGCAGTGCGGACTTAGCGAACACTGAAGCTTTCTTT. Translating gives CSADLANTEAFF.

The chain recombines TRBV20-1 with TRBJ2-7; 7 bases line up with TRBD2. With V trimmed by 0 bases and J by 3 bases, 5 bases remained unmatched. Germline V gene sequence: CDR1 DFQATT, CDR2 SNEGSKA (reference sequence). This CDR3 is built from 14 residues. The CDR3 region has the DNA TGCAGTGCTAGAGATCTTAGGGAGGGCTACGAGCAGTACTTC. As protein: CSARDLREGYEQYF.

The V and J genes are TRBV5-1 and TRBJ2-2, with 7 bases lining up with TRBD1. The V gene end was trimmed by 0 bases and the J gene end by 5 bases; junction bases not matched to a gene: 10. CDR3 size: 17 residues. In germline, CDR1 is SGHRS, CDR2 YFSETQ. This chain's CDR3 is CASSLVGTPQGTGELFF. Written as DNA, the CDR3 is TGCGCCAGCAGCTTGGTCGGCACTCCACAGGGGACCGGGGAGCTGTTTTTT.

This clonotype showed up just a few times. The chain employs TRBV5-6 and TRBJ2-7; D not certain. The V and J ends lost 1 base and 0 bases respectively, with 11 bases between them. Germline values: CDR1 SGHDT, CDR2 YYEEEE. This CDR3 contains 15 residues. In DNA form, the CDR3 reads TGTGCCAGCAGCTTGAAGGTAGGCGTCTCCTACGAGCAGTACTTC. Its protein is CASSLKVGVSYEQYF.

The J gene is TRBJ1-5, the V gene TRBV15, with 10 positions matching TRBD1. V lost 1 base to trimming and J lost 6 bases; unmatched junction nucleotides: 3. Germline V gene lookup returns CDR1 LNHNV and CDR2 YYDKDF (reference sequence). The CDR3 is 15 amino acids. CDR3 sequence: CATSRADRGGQPQHF. The CDR3 DNA sequence: TGTGCCACCAGCAGAGCGGACAGGGGGGGTCAGCCCCAGCATTTT.

This clonotype was seen many times. The CDR3 protein is CSARPSVRNIQYF. CDR3 nucleotides: TGCAGTGCTAGACCCTCAGTGAGGAACATTCAGTACTTC. The chain joins TRBV20-1 to TRBJ2-4; D not resolved. V was pared by 2 bases and J by 7 bases, with 12 bases between. Germline lookup yields CDR1 DFQATT and CDR2 SNEGSKA (reference sequence). CDR3 length: 13 residues.

This clonotype was picked up a small number of times. The J gene is TRBJ2-5, the V gene TRBV7-2; D gene uncertain. From germline, CDR1 is SGHTA and CDR2 FQGNSA. The V gene lost 7 bases and the J gene lost 3 bases, with 15 bases spanning the gap. CDR3 length: 14 residues. CDR3 DNA: TGTGCCAGCAACAAGGGTGGGTCTAAAGAGACCCAGTACTTC. Translated: CASNKGGSKETQYF.

This clonotype was picked up a small number of times. The V call is TRBV9, the J call TRBJ2-1, with 12 bases aligning to TRBD2. Trimming cost V 3 bases and J 10 bases; bases outside gene matches: 5. This CDR3 has 14 residues. Germline CDR1 SGDLS, CDR2 YYNGEE. The CDR3 spells CASSASGRAREQFF. For the CDR3, the DNA is TGTGCCAGCAGCGCTAGCGGGAGGGCCCGGGAGCAGTTCTTC.

This clonotype was counted ten times or more. The chain links TRBV29-1 to TRBJ2-3; D not certain. The germline gives CDR1 SQVTM, CDR2 ANQGSEA. The CDR3 has 14 amino acids. The ends were cut back, 4 bases at V and 2 bases at J, with 13 bases in the middle. The CDR3 bases are TGCAGCGTTGTGGGCCTTCAGTACACAGATACGCAGTATTTT. This codes for CSVVGLQYTDTQYF.

V gene TRBV28 combines with J gene TRBJ1-2; 7 bases map to TRBD1. The CDR3 has 15 residues. The junction had 6 bases not matched to a gene; V was cut back by 5 bases and J by 0 bases. Germline V gives CDR1 MDHEN, CDR2 SYDVKM. The CDR3 coding sequence is TGTGCCAGCAGTGACCCCGGGACAGCTAACTATGGCTACACCTTC. Translation gives CASSDPGTANYGYTF.

This clonotype was observed a handful of times. V usage is TRBV29-1 and J usage is TRBJ2-3; TRBD2 agrees at 11 bases. CDR1 is SQVTM, CDR2 ANQGSEA, per germline. After removal of 8 bases from V and 2 bases from J, the junction contained 6 bases not matched to a gene. The CDR3 extends over 14 amino acids. The CDR3 here is CSLLTSGVTDTQYF. The DNA for the CDR3 is TGCAGCTTACTGACTAGCGGGGTCACAGATACGCAGTATTTT.

This clonotype has a count of ten or more. The J gene is TRBJ2-5, the V gene TRBV6-6, with D perhaps TRBD1 (5 bases). V dropped 7 bases and J dropped 4 bases, with 13 bases sitting between them. CDR1 and CDR2 from the germline V gene are MNHNY and SVGAGI (reference sequence). The CDR3 has 13 residues. The CDR3 sequence: CASTRVGVETQYF. CDR3 coding DNA: TGTGCCAGCACCAGAGTAGGGGTAGAGACCCAGTACTTC.

This clonotype was detected ten times or more. The CDR3 sequence: CASSLGSNSYEQYF. The CDR3, as DNA: TGTGCCAGCAGTTTGGGCAGCAACTCCTACGAGCAGTACTTC. The rearrangement links TRBV28 to TRBJ2-7; D uncertain. This CDR3 is 14 amino acids long. Germline-derived CDR1 and CDR2 are MDHEN and SYDVKM. Trimming removed 3 bases at V and 0 bases at J, with 9 bases between. Full variable domain (missing parts from reference TRBV28 and TRBJ2-7): DVKVTQSSRYLVKRTGEKVFLECVQDMDHENMFWYRQDPGLGLRLIYFSYDVKMKEKGDIPEGYSVSREKKERFSLILESASTNQTSMYLCASSLGSNSYEQYFGPGTRLTVT.

This clonotype was observed a handful of times. The chain is built from TRBV24-1 and TRBJ2-1; 12 bases are a match to TRBD2. This CDR3 comprises 19 residues. The germline CDR1 and CDR2 sequences are KGHDR and SFDVKD. V lost 4 bases, J lost 2 bases, and 11 bases stayed unmatched. Written as DNA, the CDR3 is TGTGCCACCAGTGAAATGGGACTAGCGGGTGGAGGGGCCTACAATGAGCAGTTCTTC. It is translated as CATSEMGLAGGGAYNEQFF.